This TCR beta chain stems from a study of T cell changes during pregnancy in multiple sclerosis. The sample holds one count of this clone. Germline values: CDR1 SNHLY, CDR2 FYNNEI. The CDR3 is 15 residues long. V shed 2 bases, J shed 7 bases, and the junction held 10 bases outside the gene matches. Repertoires were generated with immunoSEQ multiplex PCR, while TCRdb's copy carries only in-frame clones and drops some. The sample lists 40,000 or so clones, 85% to 90% seen once, with approximately 0.6% in the top ten. The TCR originated in a female donor with multiple sclerosis, enrolled in a pregnancy study. The chain links TRBV2 to TRBJ2-7; 8 nucleotides agree with TRBD1. The material was CD4+ T cells from peripheral blood mononuclear cells, obtained before pregnancy. CDR3 amino acids: CASSERWQGAGEQYF. CDR3 sequence (DNA): TGTGCCAGCAGTGAAAGGTGGCAGGGGGCCGGGGAGCAGTACTTC.